This T cell receptor beta chain was retrieved from a study of T cell changes during pregnancy in multiple sclerosis. The CDR3 runs 15 residues. V was pared by 4 bases and J by 1 base, with 6 bases of the junction left unmatched. In germline, CDR1 is MNHNS, CDR2 SASEGT. TCRdb's table, derived via immunoSEQ multiplex PCR, lists solely in-frame clones and lacks some. Of about 42,000 clones in the sample, approximately 92% are singletons; the top ten hold 1.5% to 2%. Here the sequenced sample was CD4+ T cells from peripheral blood mononuclear cells, taken after pregnancy. This sequence joins TRBV6-1 and TRBJ2-7, with 8 bases matching TRBD1. The source of this sequence is a female donor in good health, enrolled as a control in a pregnancy study. CDR3 residues: CASSARDRLSYEQYF. The CDR3 DNA sequence: TGTGCCAGCAGTGCCCGGGACAGGCTTTCCTACGAGCAGTACTTC.